This record concerns one T cell receptor beta chain sequence. This entry comes from a study of blood T cell repertoires in COVID-19. Study-wide background: Material from acute and convalescent COVID-19 was sourced from the United States, Italy and Spain. PBMCs, B-cell-depleted T cells, or T cells provided the cDNA or gDNA that made up the material.

Germline CDR1 and CDR2: LNHDA and SQIVND (reference sequence). The CDR3 has 15 amino acids. V gave up 3 bases and J gave up 2 bases, with 13 bases separating them. Original handling: Amplification of reference gene primers provided the estimated nucleated cell counts. The method was immunoSEQ multiplex PCR; TCRdb's version includes in-frame clones alone and lacks a portion of them. That table is the source of V, J and clone size, and D and trimming were worked out from the DNA. The table lists 140,000 to 150,000 clones, 89% of them singletons. The sequencing sample was made of peripheral blood. The receptor's source is a human donor in a cohort sampled during active COVID-19. V gene TRBV19 combines with J gene TRBJ2-5; perhaps TRBD1 as D (5 bases). For the CDR3, the DNA is TGTGCCAGTAGTATGGGATGGCAGGGACAAGAGACCCAGTACTTC. Its protein product is CASSMGWQGQETQYF.